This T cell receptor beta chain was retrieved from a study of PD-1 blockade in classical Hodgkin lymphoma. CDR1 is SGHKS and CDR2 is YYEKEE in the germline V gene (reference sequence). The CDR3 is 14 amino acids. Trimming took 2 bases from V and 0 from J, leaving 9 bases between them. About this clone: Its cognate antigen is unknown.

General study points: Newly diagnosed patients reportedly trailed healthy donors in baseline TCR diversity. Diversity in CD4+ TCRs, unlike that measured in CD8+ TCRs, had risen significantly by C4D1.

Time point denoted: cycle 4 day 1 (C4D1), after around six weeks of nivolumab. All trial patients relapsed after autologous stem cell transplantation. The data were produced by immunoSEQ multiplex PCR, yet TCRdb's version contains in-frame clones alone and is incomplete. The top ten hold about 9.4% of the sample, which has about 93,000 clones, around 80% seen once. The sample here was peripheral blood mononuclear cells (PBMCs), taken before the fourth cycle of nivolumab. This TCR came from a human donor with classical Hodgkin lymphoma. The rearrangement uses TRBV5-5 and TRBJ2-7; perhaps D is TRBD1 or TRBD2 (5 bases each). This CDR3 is CASSFRDRSYEQYF. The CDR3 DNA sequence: TGTGCCAGCAGCTTCCGGGACCGCTCCTACGAGCAGTACTTC.